Below, 31 T cell receptor beta chains from the same sample are listed, as sequenced in a study of blood T cells in healthy people across ages. A J-beta primer mix and a sample-barcoded 5' primer were used in a second PCR of about 7 to 12 cycles. A single record per CDR3 protein comes from TCRdb applying MiXCR to the 5' RACE reads. The repertoire has approximately 820,000 distinct CDR3 sequences, around 45% of them found once; the top ten carry about a fifth. Sequencing was performed on blood. Receptors were obtained from a man between 60 and 75 years old in good health.

This clonotype was picked up one time. The CDR3 coding sequence is TGTGCCACCAGCAGAGATACAGGGGGGAGGCAAGAGACCCAGTACTTC. Protein sequence: CATSRDTGGRQETQYF. This rearrangement joins TRBV15 to TRBJ2-5; 8 bases are a match to TRBD1. CDR1 is LNHNV and CDR2 is YYDKDF in the germline V gene (reference sequence). The CDR3 consists of 16 residues. With V trimmed by 0 bases and J by 2 bases, 5 bases remained unmatched.

This clonotype showed up just once. J is TRBJ2-3 and V is TRBV6-5; no reliable D call. Germline V gives CDR1 MNHEY, CDR2 SVGAGI. This CDR3 contains 13 residues. V was trimmed by 7 bases and J by 1 base, leaving 9 bases between them. The CDR3 DNA follows: TGTGCCAGCATTAACGCGGGCACAGATACGCAGTATTTT. Its translation is CASINAGTDTQYF.

On this clonotype: A junction boundary mismatches the germline segment, possibly from a read error. The chain combines TRBV28 with TRBJ1-5; 8 bases align to TRBD1. CDR1 and CDR2 from the germline V gene are MDHEN and SYDVKM. The length of the CDR3 is 15 residues. CDR3 DNA: TGTGCCAGCAGCACAGGGGGATCGGGCAATCAGCCCCTGCATTTT. Its translation is CASSTGGSGNQPLHF.

Note on this clonotype: The junction shows a germline mismatch at one end, possibly a read error. The CDR3 here is CAGSGINEQYF. In DNA, the CDR3 is TGTGCCGGGAGTGGGATAAACGAGCAGTACTTC. The chain is built from TRBV30 and TRBJ2-7; D may be TRBD2 (5 bases). The CDR3 consists of 11 residues. CDR1 and CDR2 from the germline V gene are GTSNPN and SVGIG (reference sequence).

The genes are TRBV2 and TRBJ1-1; D remains unclear. This CDR3 has 13 residues. Trimming removed 4 bases at V and 2 bases at J, with 8 bases between. CDR1 is SNHLY, CDR2 FYNNEI, per germline. CDR3: CASSASPNTEAFF. CDR3 DNA: TGTGCCAGCAGTGCTTCACCTAACACTGAAGCTTTCTTT.

The V gene is TRBV14, the J gene TRBJ1-2; D is ambiguous. V was cut by 0 bases and J by 0 bases, with 8 bases left in between. The CDR3 length is 15 residues. Looked up from germline, CDR1 is SGHDN and CDR2 is FVKESK. CDR3 in amino acids: CASSQENRPNYGYTF. CDR3 bases: TGTGCCAGCAGCCAAGAAAACAGACCTAACTATGGCTACACCTTC.

The chain is built from TRBV6-1 and TRBJ1-1; D unclear. The CDR3 extends over 12 amino acids. The germline gives CDR1 MNHNS, CDR2 SASEGT. V was cut by 8 bases and J by 0 bases, with 7 bases left in between. Here the CDR3 reads CASVDMNTEAFF. The CDR3 nucleotides read TGTGCCAGCGTCGATATGAACACTGAAGCTTTCTTT.

V usage is TRBV7-9 and J usage is TRBJ1-2, with no clear D. The CDR3 covers 15 residues. V lost 5 bases and J 4 bases, leaving 17 bases between the germline ends. In germline, CDR1 is SEHNR, CDR2 FQNEAQ (reference sequence). In nucleotides, the CDR3 is TGTGCCAGCAGCCCTACCCCTGGTGGGAGCTATGGCTACACCTTC. It codes for CASSPTPGGSYGYTF.

The V and J genes are TRBV7-2 and TRBJ2-1; TRBD2 matches 9 bases. Unmatched junction bases numbered 11, after V lost 6 bases and J lost 8 bases. The CDR3 is made up of 15 amino acids. The V gene's germline CDR1 is SGHTA and CDR2 FQGNSA. In DNA, the CDR3 is TGTGCCAGCAGTCTGGGCGGGGGGGGTGGTTATGAGCAGTTCTTC. Translation: CASSLGGGGGYEQFF.

The J gene is TRBJ2-7, the V gene TRBV20-1, with D possibly TRBD1 on 6 matching bases. The germline V gene has CDR1 DFQATT and CDR2 SNEGSKA (reference sequence). The CDR3 loop spans 13 amino acids. V was cut by 3 bases and J by 2 bases, with 11 bases left in between. CDR3 nucleotide sequence: TGCAGTGCTAGCCTGGACAGAGCCTACGAGCAGTACTTC. Residues: CSASLDRAYEQYF.

This clonotype was found a few times. At one of its ends the junction is not consistent with the germline gene, which may arise from a read error. The chain is built from TRBV20-1 and TRBJ2-4; D gene uncertain. The germline CDR1 and CDR2 sequences are DFQATT and SNEGSKA (reference sequence). The CDR3 loop spans 15 amino acids. Here the CDR3 reads CSAGENKIAKNIQYF. DNA of the CDR3: TGCAGTGCTGGAGAAAACAAGATAGCCAAAAACATTCAGTACTTC.

This clonotype occurred once. The chain carries TRBV6-5 and TRBJ2-1, with 7 bases that match TRBD1. Per germline, CDR1 MNHEY and CDR2 SVGAGI. With 0 bases clipped from V and 5 bases from J, the junction kept 4 bases outside the gene matches. The CDR3 has 15 amino acids. The CDR3 protein is CASSYSGGPHNEQFF. The CDR3 nucleotides read TGTGCCAGCAGTTACTCAGGGGGCCCACACAATGAGCAGTTCTTC.

This clonotype was seen a handful of times. This chain links TRBV4-1 with TRBJ2-3; 14 bases agree with TRBD2. The CDR3 runs 18 residues. The germline gives CDR1 MGHRA, CDR2 YSYEKL. Trimming took 1 base from V and 2 from J; bases not matched to a gene: 5. The CDR3 loop reads CASSQGLAGGPLTDTQYF. The CDR3 DNA follows: TGCGCCAGCAGCCAAGGACTAGCGGGGGGGCCACTCACAGATACGCAGTATTTT.

This chain connects TRBV9 to TRBJ1-2; 7 bases are a match to TRBD1. V lost 0 bases to trimming and J lost 7 bases; unmatched junction nucleotides: 9. The CDR3 totals 15 residues. CDR1 and CDR2 from the germline V gene are SGDLS and YYNGEE. The CDR3 bases are TGTGCCAGCAGCGTAGGTCCAGAGGGGGCGCGTGGCTACACCTTC. Translation: CASSVGPEGARGYTF.

This clonotype has at least ten counts. CDR3 residues: CASSLLVETQYF. The CDR3 DNA is TGTGCCAGCAGCTTACTCGTGGAGACCCAGTACTTC. This chain uses TRBV7-2 with TRBJ2-5, with unresolved D. Trimming left V 2 bases short and J 5 bases short, with 6 bases between. Germline CDR1 and CDR2: SGHTA and FQGNSA. The length of the CDR3 is 12 residues. The full variable domain, its missing parts supplied by reference TRBV7-2 and TRBJ2-5, is GAGVSQSPSNKVTEKGKDVELRCDPISGHTALYWYRQSLGQGLEFLIYFQGNSAPDKSGLPSDRFSAERTGGSVSTLTIQRTQQEDSAVYLCASSLLVETQYFGPGTRLLVL.

This chain connects TRBV15 to TRBJ1-2; 7 positions agree with TRBD1. Germline-derived CDR1 and CDR2 are LNHNV and YYDKDF (reference sequence). Trimming took 4 bases from V and 5 from J; bases not matched to a gene: 10. The CDR3 extends over 15 amino acids. The CDR3 sequence: CATSKGQDLRYGYTF. CDR3 DNA sequence: TGTGCCACCAGCAAAGGACAGGACCTTAGGTATGGCTACACCTTC.

The chain uses TRBV12-3 or TRBV12-4 and TRBJ1-4; D is ambiguous. The CDR3 runs 13 residues. V shed 8 bases and J shed 5 bases, with 12 bases lying between them. This CDR3 is CASLLSGNEKLFF. DNA of the CDR3: TGTGCCAGCCTTTTGAGCGGGAATGAAAAACTGTTTTTT.

On this clonotype itself: One base away lies a much larger clone, so this may be a sequencing read error. V gene TRBV7-2 combines with J gene TRBJ2-7, with 10 bases aligning to TRBD2. The germline V gene encodes CDR1 SGHTA and CDR2 FQGNSA. The CDR3 sequence is 15 residues long. In nucleotides, the CDR3 is TGTGCCAACAGCTGGAGCCTAGCGGGAGCCTACGAGCAGTACTTC. This encodes CANSWSLAGAYEQYF.

This clonotype has just a few counts. This sequence joins TRBV11-2 and TRBJ2-1; D is ambiguous. CDR3 size: 11 residues. The germline gives CDR1 SGHAT, CDR2 FQNNGV. V gave up 5 bases and J gave up 9 bases, with 8 bases separating them. The CDR3 coding sequence is TGTGCCAGCAGCCATGGCAGTGAGCAGTTCTTC. This gives the protein CASSHGSEQFF.

V gene TRBV3-1 combines with J gene TRBJ2-5; TRBD1 matches at 7 bases. The J call may be faulty, since TRBJ2-7 better matches the DNA end. The CDR3 length is 14 residues. In germline, CDR1 is LGHDT, CDR2 YNNKEL (reference sequence). In nucleotides, the CDR3 is TGTGCCAGCAGCCAGCAGACAGGGACGCGCGAGCAGTACTTC. This sequence encodes CASSQQTGTREQYF.

This clonotype was seen only a few times. The rearrangement uses TRBV20-1 and TRBJ2-7, with a possible D match to TRBD2 (5 bases). The CDR3 length is 16 residues. CDR1 is DFQATT and CDR2 is SNEGSKA in the germline V gene (reference sequence). Trimming cost V 5 bases and J 1 base, with 21 bases left between them. Here the CDR3 DNA reads TGCAGTGCTTACTATGCGGGCTTGAACCGATCCTACGAGCAGTACTTC. Translation: CSAYYAGLNRSYEQYF.

The chain carries TRBV4-3 and TRBJ1-5; no clear D gene. The germline V and J ends were trimmed by 0 bases and 5 bases, with 11 bases remaining between them. The CDR3 contains 15 residues. Germline values: CDR1 LGHNA, CDR2 YSLEER. CDR3 amino acids: CASSQDWAKHQPQHF. The CDR3 DNA reads TGCGCCAGCAGCCAAGATTGGGCCAAGCATCAGCCCCAGCATTTT.

V gene TRBV7-2 combines with J gene TRBJ1-1, with unresolved D. The CDR3 covers 13 residues. From germline, CDR1 is SGHTA and CDR2 FQGNSA. The V end lost 11 bases, the J end lost 4 bases, and 17 bases lay between the germline ends. For the CDR3, the DNA is TGTGCCGGCCCGCCCGGGGAGGGCACTGAAGCTTTCTTT. Translating it yields CAGPPGEGTEAFF.

A note on this clonotype: One end of the junction does not line up with germline, which may come from a read error. The CDR3 loop is CSVSRVWTSGGPDTRYF. For the CDR3, the DNA is TGCAGCGTTTCGAGGGTATGGACTAGCGGGGGACCAGATACGCGGTATTTT. The chain uses TRBV29-1 and TRBJ2-3; the match to TRBD2 covers 13 bases. CDR1 and CDR2 from the germline V gene are SQVTM and ANQGSEA. The CDR3 runs 17 residues.

The chain combines TRBV6-5 with TRBJ2-3; the D is unclear. CDR3 size: 13 residues. Looked up from germline, CDR1 is MNHEY and CDR2 is SVGAGI. V dropped 6 bases and J dropped 2 bases, with 9 bases sitting between them. DNA of the CDR3: TGTGCCAGCAGCACCCTGACCACAGATACGCAGTATTTT. Translation gives CASSTLTTDTQYF.

V and J are TRBV6-2 or TRBV6-3 and TRBJ2-5, with TRBD1 matching 12 bases. The J segment lost 5 bases and the V segment lost 6 bases, leaving 13 bases of the junction unmatched. Looked up from germline, CDR1 is MNHEY and CDR2 is SVGEGT. CDR3 length equals 17 residues. CDR3 residues: CASSSPGTGGAEETQYF. The CDR3, as DNA: TGTGCCAGCAGCTCTCCCGGGACAGGGGGCGCGGAGGAGACCCAGTACTTC.

V is TRBV27 and J is TRBJ2-2, with 10 bases that match TRBD2. The CDR3 consists of 15 residues. The ends lost 5 bases at V and 9 bases at J; junction bases unmatched: 9. CDR1 MNHEY and CDR2 SMNVEV come from the germline V gene (reference sequence). The CDR3: CASSQSGGVPRELFF. CDR3 DNA: TGTGCCAGCAGTCAAAGCGGGGGGGTTCCAAGGGAGCTGTTTTTT.

The V and J genes are TRBV15 and TRBJ2-7; a possible D gene is TRBD1 (5 bases). V was cut by 5 bases and J by 1 base, with 15 bases left in between. The CDR3 extends over 15 amino acids. Germline loops: CDR1 LNHNV, CDR2 YYDKDF (reference sequence). The DNA for the CDR3 is TGTGCCACCAGCGTCGGCAGGGTAGAATCCTACGAGCAGTACTTC. It translates to CATSVGRVESYEQYF.

This clonotype was counted only a few times. The rearrangement joins TRBV20-1 to TRBJ2-3, with TRBD2 matching 14 bases. The V gene end was trimmed by 1 base and the J gene end by 0 bases; junction bases not matched to a gene: 9. The CDR3 contains 19 residues. Germline lookup yields CDR1 DFQATT and CDR2 SNEGSKA (reference sequence). The CDR3 coding sequence is TGCAGTGCTAGAGCCCCCTGGACTAGCGGGGGGTCTAGCACAGATACGCAGTATTTT. Translation gives CSARAPWTSGGSSTDTQYF.

The table lists this clonotype with a few counts. The chain has TRBV20-1 and TRBJ2-7; D is possibly TRBD1 or TRBD2 (6 bases each). Germline-derived CDR1 and CDR2 are DFQATT and SNEGSKA (reference sequence). The V gene lost 2 bases and the J gene lost 2 bases, with 13 bases spanning the gap. The CDR3 contains 14 residues. The CDR3 bases are TGCAGTGCTAGACAGGGGAGGTCGACCTACGAGCAGTACTTC. It codes for CSARQGRSTYEQYF.

This clonotype was seen only a few times. The CDR3 DNA sequence: TGTGCCAGCAGCTTTAACCCCACAGATACGCAGTATTTT. Encoded protein: CASSFNPTDTQYF. The chain is built from TRBV7-2 and TRBJ2-3; no clear D gene. The germline V gene encodes CDR1 SGHTA and CDR2 FQGNSA. Trimming removed 3 bases at V and 2 bases at J, with 6 bases between. The CDR3 extends over 13 amino acids.